The rows below give T cell receptor beta chains drawn from one sample of a study of response to subunit inactivated influenza vaccine. TCRdb processed the RT-PCR reads anew with MiXCR; each CDR3 protein has one entry. The sample holds about 700,000 distinct CDR3 sequences; about a sixth are singletons and the top ten take around a tenth. The sequences come from PBMCs from blood, collected approximately 12 days after vaccination. These receptors originate from a man aged 45-65 years who received an inactivated influenza vaccine. Both conserved end residues are part of each CDR3. D genes are given only for firm matches. Size is omitted from some rows. Given values are once, few, many or a class for expanded clones.

cdr3_nt cdr3_aa clone_size d_call j_call v_call
TGCGCCAGCAGCCAGGTTTTGGGGGGCAGGACAGATACGCAGTATTTT CASSQVLGGRTDTQYF few NA TRBJ2-3 TRBV4-3
TGCAGTGCTAGAGGGGTCAGCTCCCCCACAGATACGCAGTATTTT CSARGVSSPTDTQYF few NA TRBJ2-3 TRBV20-1
TGTGCCAGCACCGAGGGGAGTTCCTACGAGCAGTACTTC CASTEGSSYEQYF few NA TRBJ2-7 TRBV6-1
TGCAGTGCTGGGGCCCTTGGGAACACTGAAGCTTTCTTT CSAGALGNTEAFF NA NA TRBJ1-1 TRBV20-1
TGTGCCACCAGTGATCCTTGGCACAATCAGCCCCAGCATTTT CATSDPWHNQPQHF few NA TRBJ1-5 TRBV24-1
TGCGCCAGCAGCCAATCCGACACAACCTACGAGCAGTACTTC CASSQSDTTYEQYF few NA TRBJ2-7 TRBV4-1
TGTGCCAGCAGCCCTAAGGAACCGGCCTACAATGAGCAGTTCTTC CASSPKEPAYNEQFF few NA TRBJ2-1 TRBV7-9
TGTGCCAGCAGCGCCGGTAGTCCCCTCAATCAGAGAGTTGAAGCTTTCTTT CASSAGSPLNQRVEAFF few NA TRBJ1-1 TRBV9
TGCAGTGCTAGAGGTCTGAACACTGAAGCTTTCTTT CSARGLNTEAFF many NA TRBJ1-1 TRBV20-1
TGTGCCAGGAAGGCGGCTCCAGCGGGACACCAAGAGACCCAGTACTTC CARKAAPAGHQETQYF few TRBD2 TRBJ2-5 TRBV6-1
TGTGCCAGCAGGCTTGAGGGGAATCAGCCCCAGCATTTT CASRLEGNQPQHF few NA TRBJ1-5 TRBV12-3/TRBV12-4
TGCGCCAGCAGCCAAGATGAGCCTAGCGGGGGCTACAATGAGCAGTTCTTC CASSQDEPSGGYNEQFF NA TRBD2 TRBJ2-1 TRBV4-3
TGTGCCAGCAACGATGGCGGGACCGAGCAGTTCTTC CASNDGGTEQFF NA NA TRBJ2-1 TRBV6-2/TRBV6-3
TGTGCCAGCAAAAAGGAGACTGAAGCTTTCTTT CASKKETEAFF few NA TRBJ1-1 TRBV12-3/TRBV12-4
TGCAGCGTACCCGGTTTAGCGGGGCGGCAAGAGACCCAGTACTTC CSVPGLAGRQETQYF few TRBD2 TRBJ2-5 TRBV29-1
TGTGCCAGCAGCCAACCAGGGACTAGCGATGAGCAGTTCTTC CASSQPGTSDEQFF NA TRBD2 TRBJ2-1 TRBV4-2
TGCAGTGCTAATATACTAGTTGGCAATGAGCAGTTCTTC CSANILVGNEQFF few NA TRBJ2-1 TRBV20-1
TGCGCCAGCAGCCAGGGGACAGGGACGACCTACGAGCAGTACTTC CASSQGTGTTYEQYF NA TRBD1 TRBJ2-7 TRBV4-3
TGCAGCGTTGAAAGACAGCAAGAGACCCAGTACTTC CSVERQQETQYF few NA TRBJ2-5 TRBV29-1
TGTGCCAGCAGCGGCGACAGGGGGCGGACTTCCGAGCAGTACTTC CASSGDRGRTSEQYF NA TRBD1 TRBJ2-7 TRBV6-2/TRBV6-3
TGCGCCAGCAGCTTAGGGGGGGCCCGGGAGACCCAGTACTTC CASSLGGARETQYF few NA TRBJ2-5 TRBV5-1
TGTGCCAGCAGCCCAGGGACAGGGGGCTCCCATGAGCAGTTCTTC CASSPGTGGSHEQFF many TRBD1 TRBJ2-1 TRBV7-9
TGTGCCAGCAGCCAGGCAGTTAACGAGCAGTACTTC CASSQAVNEQYF NA NA TRBJ2-7 TRBV6-2/TRBV6-3
TGTGCCAGTTCGGACTACTCCTCCTACAATGAGCAGTTCTTC CASSDYSSYNEQFF NA NA TRBJ2-1 TRBV27
TGCAGTGCTAGAGCTCCCCCGCGGCCGTACTCCTACGAGCAGTACTTC CSARAPPRPYSYEQYF few NA TRBJ2-7 TRBV20-1
TGTGCCAGCAGCTTACACGGGGGCGGTGAGCAGTTCTTC CASSLHGGGEQFF NA NA TRBJ2-1 TRBV7-2
TGCGCCAGCAGCTTGGCCGGGACTAGCGGGGGGAGCTCCTACAATGAGCAGTTCTTC CASSLAGTSGGSSYNEQFF NA TRBD2 TRBJ2-1 TRBV5-1
TGTGCCACCCTACGCGGGACGGCCTTAGATACGCAGTATTTT CATLRGTALDTQYF NA NA TRBJ2-3 TRBV7-9
TGTGCCAGCAGCTTGCTACCCGGGACGGACCTCTACGAGCAGTACTTC CASSLLPGTDLYEQYF NA NA TRBJ2-7 TRBV7-2
TGTGCCAGCAGCAAGCTACCACAAACTAGCGGGAACACAGATACGCAGTATTTT CASSKLPQTSGNTDTQYF few NA TRBJ2-3 TRBV21-1
TGTGCCACCGGTCGGGACCCCGGAGATACGCAGTATTTT CATGRDPGDTQYF NA NA TRBJ2-3 TRBV7-9
TGTGCCAGCAGCCAACGAACAGGGGGAACTGAAGCTTTCTTT CASSQRTGGTEAFF few TRBD1 TRBJ1-1 TRBV3-1
TGTGCCAGCATCTTAATGGGCTCGGCTAATGAAAAACTGTTTTTT CASILMGSANEKLFF NA NA TRBJ1-4 TRBV7-9
TGTGCCAGCAGTCCCCCGACCCAAGGGATTACGCAGTATTTT CASSPPTQGITQYF NA NA TRBJ2-3 TRBV6-2/TRBV6-3
TGTGCCACCAGTTGGGACTACCAAACCCAGTACTTC CATSWDYQTQYF NA TRBD2 TRBJ2-5 TRBV15